This TCR beta chain comes out of a study of response to subunit inactivated influenza vaccine. One entry per CDR3 protein results from TCRdb running MiXCR on the RT-PCR reads. The sample consists of 600,000 to 850,000 distinct CDR3 sequences, around 13% of them appearing once. In its sample, this clonotype was seen many times. Between the trimmed V and J ends, which lost 1 base and 8 bases, there was a span of 14 bases. The CDR3 has 15 residues. The germline V gene has CDR1 SGHTA and CDR2 FQGNSA. This TCR was sampled from a man between 45 and 60 years old who received an inactivated influenza vaccine. The V and J genes are TRBV7-2 and TRBJ2-2; no firm D call. This sample comprised PBMCs from blood, obtained 14 to 15 days before vaccination. CDR3 bases: TGTGCCAGCAGCTTAGGTCTAGGAAGTGCGGGGGAGCTGTTTTTT. This translates into CASSLGLGSAGELFF. Supplemented by reference TRBV7-2 and TRBJ2-2, the full variable domain reads GAGVSQSPSNKVTEKGKDVELRCDPISGHTALYWYRQSLGQGLEFLIYFQGNSAPDKSGLPSDRFSAERTGGSVSTLTIQRTQQEDSAVYLCASSLGLGSAGELFFGEGSRLTVL.